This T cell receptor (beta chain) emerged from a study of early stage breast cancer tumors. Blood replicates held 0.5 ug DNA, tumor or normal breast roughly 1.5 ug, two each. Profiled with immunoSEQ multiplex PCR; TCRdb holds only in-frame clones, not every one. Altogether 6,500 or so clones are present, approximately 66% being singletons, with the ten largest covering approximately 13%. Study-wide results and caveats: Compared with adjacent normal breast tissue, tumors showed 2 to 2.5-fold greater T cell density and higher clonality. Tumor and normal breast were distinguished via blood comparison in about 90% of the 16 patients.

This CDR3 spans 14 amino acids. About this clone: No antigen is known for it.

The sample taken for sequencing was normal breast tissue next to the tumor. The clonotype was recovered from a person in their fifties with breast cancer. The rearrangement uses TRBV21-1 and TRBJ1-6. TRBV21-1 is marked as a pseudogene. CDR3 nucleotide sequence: TGTGCCAGCAGCAAAGAGGTGGGTTATTCACCCCTCCACTTT. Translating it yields CASSKEVGYSPLHF.